A selection of T cell receptor beta chains follows, all from one sample in a study of response to subunit inactivated influenza vaccine. MiXCR was run by TCRdb on the RT-PCR reads, yielding one entry per CDR3 protein. The sample shows roughly 570,000 distinct CDR3 sequences, 14% of them seen only once. Source: PBMCs from blood, taken 12 days after vaccination. The receptors stem from a man aged 50 to 60 who received an inactivated influenza vaccine. The CDR3 runs from the conserved cysteine through the conserved F or W. D genes are given only for firm matches. The listing skips clone size in some rows; elsewhere it reads once, few, many or a size class.

D gene	V gene	J gene	clone size	CDR3 protein	CDR3 DNA
TRBD2	TRBV24-1	TRBJ2-1	few	CATSDSSGDLTKYSYNEQFF	TGTGCCACCAGTGATTCGAGCGGGGATCTAACTAAATACTCCTACAATGAGCAGTTCTTC
TRBD2	TRBV29-1	TRBJ2-7	few	CSAQTGGLSYEQYF	TGCAGCGCTCAAACGGGGGGGCTCTCCTACGAGCAGTACTTC
-	TRBV12-3/TRBV12-4	TRBJ2-7	few	CASRSGTLIYEQYF	TGTGCCAGCAGGTCCGGAACCTTGATTTACGAGCAGTACTTC
TRBD2	TRBV15	TRBJ2-1	few	CATSITSGVTPYNEQFF	TGTGCCACCAGCATTACTAGCGGGGTAACTCCCTACAATGAGCAGTTCTTC
-	TRBV7-9	TRBJ1-1	-	CASSLGSGGLDTEAFF	TGTGCCAGCAGCTTAGGTTCGGGTGGGTTGGACACTGAAGCTTTCTTT
-	TRBV6-1	TRBJ1-5	-	CASSEFLGRHQPQHF	TGTGCCAGCAGTGAATTTCTAGGAAGACATCAGCCCCAGCATTTT
TRBD2	TRBV24-1	TRBJ2-5	few	CATSHGLAGETQYF	TGTGCCACCAGCCACGGACTAGCGGGAGAGACCCAGTACTTC
-	TRBV7-2	TRBJ2-2	few	CASSLQSGTTGELFF	TGTGCCAGCAGCTTACAGAGCGGAACTACCGGGGAGCTGTTTTTT
-	TRBV28	TRBJ1-2	few	CASSNRAVAYGYTF	TGTGCCAGCAGCAACAGGGCGGTGGCCTATGGCTACACCTTC
-	TRBV5-1	TRBJ2-2	many	CASSTRGADLGGELFF	TGCGCCAGCAGCACTAGGGGAGCAGACCTCGGCGGGGAGCTGTTTTTT
-	TRBV6-1	TRBJ2-1	-	CASSPASGGLRNEQFF	TGTGCCAGCAGTCCCGCATCCGGGGGCCTCAGAAATGAGCAGTTCTTC
-	TRBV5-1	TRBJ1-2	many	CASSDNPGGYTF	TGCGCCAGCAGCGACAACCCGGGGGGCTACACCTTC
TRBD2	TRBV13	TRBJ2-7	few	CASSPAGGSRSYEQYF	TGTGCCAGCAGCCCAGCTGGCGGGAGCCGGTCCTACGAGCAGTACTTC
-	TRBV15	TRBJ2-5	many	CATNRVAGQETQYF	TGTGCCACCAACCGGGTGGCGGGCCAAGAGACCCAGTACTTC
TRBD2	TRBV3-1	TRBJ2-1	-	CASSQDLAGGQNEQFF	TGTGCCAGCAGCCAAGATTTGGCGGGGGGGCAGAATGAGCAGTTCTTC
TRBD2	TRBV5-1	TRBJ2-7	-	CASSLGGSGASYEQYF	TGCGCCAGCAGCTTGGGTGGTAGCGGGGCCTCCTACGAGCAGTACTTC
TRBD1	TRBV12-3/TRBV12-4	TRBJ2-5	-	CASNTGQGTETQYF	TGTGCCAGCAACACGGGACAGGGGACGGAGACCCAGTACTTC
-	TRBV20-1	TRBJ1-6	few	CSAWTLGGNSPLHF	TGCAGTGCATGGACACTGGGGGGTAATTCACCCCTCCACTTT
-	TRBV10-2	TRBJ2-3	many	CASTPPWSDTQYF	TGCGCCAGCACCCCGCCATGGTCAGATACGCAGTATTTT
TRBD1	TRBV7-9	TRBJ2-7	few	CASSRTGNEQYF	TGTGCCAGCAGCCGGACAGGGAACGAGCAGTACTTC
TRBD2	TRBV7-2	TRBJ2-1	-	CASSREGQSYNEQFF	TGTGCCAGCAGTCGGGAGGGCCAGTCCTACAATGAGCAGTTCTTC
TRBD2	TRBV11-3	TRBJ2-1	few	CASREREASYNEQFF	TGTGCCAGCAGGGAGCGGGAGGCTTCCTACAATGAGCAGTTCTTC
TRBD1	TRBV29-1	TRBJ2-7	few	CSITTGAYEQYF	TGCAGCATAACCACAGGGGCCTACGAGCAGTACTTC
-	TRBV6-2/TRBV6-3	TRBJ2-4	-	CASSYPLSMWKNIQYF	TGTGCCAGCAGTTACCCCCTAAGCATGTGGAAAAACATTCAGTACTTC
TRBD1	TRBV5-1	TRBJ1-6	many	CASSLKSTGGNSPLHF	TGCGCCAGCAGCCTAAAATCGACAGGGGGCAATTCACCCCTCCACTTT
TRBD2	TRBV12-3/TRBV12-4	TRBJ2-7	many	CASSSGGTWGSEQYF	TGTGCCAGCAGTTCGGGGGGGACCTGGGGCTCCGAGCAGTACTTC
-	TRBV5-1	TRBJ1-1	-	CASSWEAVGGTEAFF	TGCGCCAGCAGCTGGGAGGCGGTCGGGGGTACTGAAGCTTTCTTT
TRBD1	TRBV30	TRBJ2-1	few	CAWRTGVTYNEQFF	TGTGCCTGGAGGACAGGGGTAACTTACAATGAGCAGTTCTTC
TRBD2	TRBV6-2/TRBV6-3	TRBJ2-1	few	CASRKLAGGTYNEQFF	TGTGCCAGCAGAAAACTAGCGGGAGGCACCTACAATGAGCAGTTCTTC
TRBD1	TRBV7-9	TRBJ2-3	-	CASSQSAQGARDTQYF	TGTGCCAGCAGCCAAAGCGCCCAGGGGGCTAGAGATACGCAGTATTTT
-	TRBV7-9	TRBJ2-3	few	CASSLRGHTDTQYF	TGTGCCAGCAGCTTGCGGGGACACACAGATACGCAGTATTTT
-	TRBV11-1	TRBJ2-1	few	CASSRGFSAYNEQFF	TGTGCCAGCAGCCGAGGATTTTCTGCCTACAATGAGCAGTTCTTC
-	TRBV6-2/TRBV6-3	TRBJ2-1	few	CASSYPGAGLSSYNEQFF	TGTGCCAGCAGTTACCCCGGGGCGGGCCTGAGCTCCTACAATGAGCAGTTCTTC
-	TRBV7-2	TRBJ1-1	few	CASSSGPLNTEAFF	TGTGCCAGCAGCTCGGGACCGTTGAACACTGAAGCTTTCTTT
TRBD2	TRBV12-3/TRBV12-4	TRBJ2-7	-	CASSSIAGVDEQYF	TGTGCCAGCAGTTCGATAGCGGGAGTCGACGAGCAGTACTTC
-	TRBV20-1	TRBJ1-3	once	CSARDRALSGNTIYF	TGCAGTGCTAGAGATCGGGCCCTCTCTGGAAACACCATATATTTT
TRBD1	TRBV7-2	TRBJ1-6	few	CASSMGQGTPLHF	TGTGCCAGCAGCATGGGACAGGGTACACCCCTCCACTTT
-	TRBV14	TRBJ2-5	-	CASSRDNWSQETQYF	TGTGCCAGCAGCCGGGACAATTGGTCCCAAGAGACCCAGTACTTC
-	TRBV29-1	TRBJ2-7	few	CSVGSEEQYF	TGCAGCGTTGGATCAGAGGAGCAGTACTTC
TRBD2	TRBV6-5	TRBJ2-2	few	CASSSPGLAGGRPGELFF	TGTGCCAGCAGTTCTCCGGGACTAGCGGGAGGGAGGCCCGGGGAGCTGTTTTTT
-	TRBV10-2	TRBJ2-5	few	CASSESILAGNLETQYF	TGCGCCAGCAGTGAGTCTATCTTGGCGGGAAATTTAGAGACCCAGTACTTC
-	TRBV5-1	TRBJ2-3	-	CASSLLDSTDTQYF	TGCGCCAGCAGCTTGTTAGATAGCACAGATACGCAGTATTTT
TRBD1	TRBV4-2	TRBJ2-3	-	CASSQGGTGGRDTQYF	TGTGCCAGCAGCCAAGGAGGGACAGGGGGCCGCGATACGCAGTATTTT
-	TRBV6-2/TRBV6-3	TRBJ2-1	few	CASSYRREFGNEQFF	TGTGCCAGCAGTTATCGCCGGGAGTTCGGGAATGAGCAGTTCTTC
-	TRBV28	TRBJ1-2	-	CASSPALTGSGYTF	TGTGCCAGCAGTCCCGCCCTTACAGGGTCCGGCTACACCTTC
-	TRBV6-1	TRBJ2-6	-	CAAARFGANVLTF	TGTGCCGCGGCCCGTTTTGGGGCCAACGTCCTGACTTTC
TRBD1	TRBV7-8	TRBJ2-7	few	CASGTGDYEQYF	TGTGCCAGCGGAACAGGGGACTACGAGCAGTACTTC
-	TRBV4-3	TRBJ2-2	many	CASSRPGHGELFF	TGCGCCAGCAGCCGGCCTGGACACGGGGAGCTGTTTTTT
TRBD1	TRBV7-2	TRBJ1-5	few	CASSSRQGVQPQHF	TGTGCCAGCAGCTCGCGACAGGGGGTGCAGCCCCAGCATTTT
-	TRBV7-9	TRBJ1-1	few	CASSLFENTEAFF	TGTGCCAGCAGCTTATTTGAGAACACTGAAGCTTTCTTT